Listed here are 32 T cell receptor beta chains from one sample, sequenced in a study of blood T cell repertoires in COVID-19. Only in-frame clones appear in the TCRdb table, and some are missing; sequencing was by immunoSEQ multiplex PCR. The sample has 350,000 or so clones, under 95% seen once. Sequences were obtained from PBMCs or T cells enriched from blood (not recorded which). Every receptor here comes from a young woman who had recovered from COVID-19.

This chain uses TRBV13 with TRBJ2-5, with 13 bases fitting TRBD2. Germline trimming cut 5 bases from V and 5 bases from J; bases unmatched to any gene: 5. The length of the CDR3 is 15 residues. Germline lookup yields CDR1 PRHDT and CDR2 FYEKMQ (reference sequence). The CDR3 sequence: CASSIGLAGAETQYF. For the CDR3, the DNA is TGTGCCAGCAGCATCGGACTAGCGGGAGCGGAGACCCAGTACTTC.

This chain links TRBV11-2 with TRBJ2-1; TRBD2 aligns across 9 bases. The CDR3 sequence is 17 residues long. V was clipped by 1 base and J by 0 bases; unmatched bases: 4. Germline CDR1 reads SGHAT; CDR2 reads FQNNGV. The CDR3 DNA reads as TGTGCCAGCAGCTTAGGAGGCGGGGGGGCCTCCTACAATGAGCAGTTCTTC. This codes for CASSLGGGGASYNEQFF.

The V call is TRBV18, the J call TRBJ2-3, with 8 nucleotides matching TRBD2. The germline CDR1 and CDR2 sequences are KGHSH and LQKENI. Unmatched junction bases numbered 4, after V lost 6 bases and J lost 2 bases. The CDR3 contains 14 residues. CDR3 in DNA: TGTGCCAGCTCTCTGACTAGCGACACAGATACGCAGTATTTT. Its translation: CASSLTSDTDTQYF.

This chain connects TRBV9 to TRBJ2-1; 10 nucleotides match TRBD2. The CDR3 is 16 amino acids. The junction had 9 bases not matched to a gene; V was cut back by 0 bases and J by 9 bases. CDR1 and CDR2 from the germline V gene are SGDLS and YYNGEE. CDR3 residues: CASSVGTSGAVGEQFF. In DNA, the CDR3 is TGTGCCAGCAGCGTAGGGACTAGCGGTGCTGTAGGTGAGCAGTTCTTC.

This clone appeared a few times. The DNA for the CDR3 is TGTGCCAGCAGCGAGGGATCCGGAAACACCATATATTTT. Its translation: CASSEGSGNTIYF. The V gene is TRBV7-9, the J gene TRBJ1-3; D is undetermined. The CDR3 loop spans 13 amino acids. Germline-derived CDR1 and CDR2 are SEHNR and FQNEAQ (reference sequence). V lost 5 bases to trimming and J lost 4 bases, with 9 bases between them. Full variable domain (remainder filled in from reference TRBV7-9 and TRBJ1-3): DTGVSQNPRHKITKRGQNVTFRCDPISEHNRLYWYRQTLGQGPEFLTYFQNEAQLEKSRLLSDRFSAERPKGSFSTLEIQRTEQGDSAMYLCASSEGSGNTIYFGEGSWLTVV.

The chain joins TRBV9 to TRBJ2-2, with D possibly matching TRBD2 (5 bases). The V and J ends lost 0 bases and 6 bases respectively, with 27 bases between them. Germline V lookup: CDR1 SGDLS, CDR2 YYNGEE. This CDR3 spans 20 amino acids. In nucleotides, the CDR3 is TGTGCCAGCAGCGTAGCTACAGAAGGACGGCGGCACGGGGATGCCGGGGAGCTGTTTTTT. This translates into CASSVATEGRRHGDAGELFF.

This clone has a handful of counts. The chain links TRBV5-1 to TRBJ2-1, with D tentatively TRBD2 (6 bases). V shed 4 bases and J shed 5 bases, with 13 bases lying between them. The germline V gene has CDR1 SGHRS and CDR2 YFSETQ. This CDR3 contains 14 residues. The CDR3 region is CASSGRLADNEQFF. DNA of the CDR3: TGCGCCAGCAGCGGGCGTTTAGCGGACAATGAGCAGTTCTTC.

The rearrangement links TRBV28 to TRBJ2-5; 7 nucleotides line up with TRBD2. CDR1 and CDR2 from the germline V gene are MDHEN and SYDVKM. This CDR3 region has 16 residues. V was pared by 7 bases and J by 0 bases, with 11 bases of the junction left unmatched. CDR3 region: CASIPGGSGHQETQYF. Here the CDR3 DNA reads TGTGCCAGCATCCCGGGAGGTAGCGGCCACCAAGAGACCCAGTACTTC. The full variable domain, completed using reference TRBV28 and TRBJ2-5, is DVKVTQSSRYLVKRTGEKVFLECVQDMDHENMFWYRQDPGLGLRLIYFSYDVKMKEKGDIPEGYSVSREKKERFSLILESASTNQTSMYLCASIPGGSGHQETQYFGPGTRLLVL.

This clone was observed a single time. The rearrangement links TRBV2 to TRBJ1-6; 10 nucleotides line up with TRBD1. V lost 11 bases to trimming and J lost 8 bases; unmatched junction nucleotides: 6. This CDR3 has 13 residues. Germline CDR1 SNHLY, CDR2 FYNNEI. CDR3 nucleotides: TGTGCCGGGACAGGGGAGTATGATTCACCCCTCCACTTT. Translating it yields CAGTGEYDSPLHF.

The chain carries TRBV28 and TRBJ1-5; no definite D call. Germline CDR1 MDHEN, CDR2 SYDVKM. The CDR3 contains 15 residues. Trimming left V 1 base short and J 0 bases short, with 7 bases between. CDR3 in DNA: TGTGCCAGCAGTTTATACAGATATAGCAATCAGCCCCAGCATTTT. Amino acid sequence: CASSLYRYSNQPQHF.

This chain connects TRBV7-9 to TRBJ2-3, with 11 bases identical to TRBD2. Germline assignment: CDR1 SEHNR and CDR2 FQNEAQ (reference sequence). The CDR3 consists of 17 residues. Trimming removed 0 bases from V and 1 base from J; junction bases left unmatched: 3. CDR3 loop: CASSLALLAGGTDTQYF. The CDR3, as DNA: TGTGCCAGCAGCTTAGCGCTACTAGCGGGGGGCACAGATACGCAGTATTTT.

The chain couples TRBV7-2 to TRBJ1-6, with D perhaps matching TRBD1 (6 bases). The V and J ends lost 3 bases and 5 bases respectively, with 11 bases between them. CDR3 size: 15 residues. Germline CDR1 reads SGHTA; CDR2 reads FQGNSA. The CDR3 DNA sequence: TGTGCCAGCAGCTTCAGGGGCCAGGATAATTCACCCCTCCACTTT. Translated, it gives CASSFRGQDNSPLHF.

This chain links TRBV5-1 with TRBJ2-1; TRBD2 matches 10 bases. Germline assignment: CDR1 SGHRS and CDR2 YFSETQ. The CDR3 covers 18 residues. J gave up 6 bases and V 2 bases, and 14 bases lay outside the gene matches. CDR3 DNA sequence: TGCGCCAGCAGCTTTTCTAGCGGGAGTCTTGTTTCGGCCAATGAGCAGTTCTTC. Translating gives CASSFSSGSLVSANEQFF.

V gene TRBV7-3 combines with J gene TRBJ1-2, with D maybe TRBD1 (6 bases). Germline-derived CDR1 and CDR2 are SGHTA and FQGTGA. Trimming left V 4 bases short and J 4 bases short, with 19 bases between. This CDR3 has 16 residues. The CDR3 loop reads CASSSDRGHLLYGYTF. In DNA, the CDR3 is TGTGCCAGCAGCTCCGATAGGGGACATCTTCTCTATGGCTACACCTTC.

The J gene is TRBJ1-4, the V gene TRBV2; 8 bases agree with TRBD1. CDR3 length equals 18 residues. With 2 bases clipped from V and 0 bases from J, the junction kept 8 bases outside the gene matches. Germline assignment: CDR1 SNHLY and CDR2 FYNNEI. The CDR3 bases are TGTGCCAGCAGTGAATTGGACAGGGACTTTGCAACTAATGAAAAACTGTTTTTT. Translated: CASSELDRDFATNEKLFF.

V is TRBV10-3 and J is TRBJ2-5; tentatively, D is TRBD2 (6 bases). V lost 1 base to trimming and J lost 4 bases, with 22 bases between them. The CDR3 is 18 amino acids. Germline V lookup: CDR1 ENHRY, CDR2 SYGVKD. The CDR3 sequence: CAISEFTFSGSQRETQYF. The CDR3 bases are TGTGCCATCAGTGAGTTCACCTTCTCCGGGAGCCAAAGAGAGACCCAGTACTTC.

The J gene is TRBJ2-3, the V gene TRBV19, with a possible D match to TRBD1 (6 bases). Germline V gene lookup returns CDR1 LNHDA and CDR2 SQIVND (reference sequence). The V end was cut by 3 bases, the J end by 4 bases, with 14 bases between. CDR3 size: 15 residues. The CDR3 region is CASSMSRGRADTQYF. The CDR3 DNA is TGTGCCAGTAGTATGTCCAGGGGAAGGGCAGATACGCAGTATTTT.

The CDR3 bases are TGTGCCAGCAGCTTACAGGGTGGGCAAGGCTACACCTTC. Its translation: CASSLQGGQGYTF. The rearrangement links TRBV5-6 to TRBJ1-2; D may be TRBD1 (6 bases). Trimming stripped 2 bases from V and 8 bases from J, with 13 bases between. This CDR3 comprises 13 residues. Per the germline V gene, CDR1 is SGHDT and CDR2 is YYEEEE. The whole variable domain, remainder taken from reference TRBV5-6 and TRBJ1-2, is DAGVTQSPTHLIKTRGQQVTLRCSPKSGHDTVSWYQQALGQGPQFIFQYYEEEERQRGNFPDRFSGHQFPNYSSELNVNALLLGDSALYLCASSLQGGQGYTFGSGTRLTVV.

This clone was found a few times. The V gene is TRBV2, the J gene TRBJ2-2; TRBD1 is a possible D gene (7 bases). Trimming stripped 8 bases from V and 5 bases from J, with 18 bases between. The CDR3 extends over 15 amino acids. Germline-derived CDR1 and CDR2 are SNHLY and FYNNEI. The DNA for the CDR3 is TGTGCCAGCGGAGGAAGGGGGCGGGGAACCGGGGAGCTGTTTTTT. Protein: CASGGRGRGTGELFF.

The gene calls are TRBV11-2 and TRBJ1-4; D not certain. Germline V lookup: CDR1 SGHAT, CDR2 FQNNGV. The CDR3 contains 15 residues. V was cut by 1 base and J by 6 bases, with 12 bases left in between. CDR3: CASSLGPDTYEKLFF. DNA of the CDR3: TGTGCCAGCAGCTTAGGCCCAGACACTTATGAAAAACTGTTTTTT. Combining the CDR3 with reference TRBV11-2 and TRBJ1-4 gives the whole variable domain EAGVAQSPRYKIIEKRQSVAFWCNPISGHATLYWYQQILGQGPKLLIQFQNNGVVDDSQLPKDRFSAERLKGVDSTLKIQPAKLEDSAVYLCASSLGPDTYEKLFFGSGTQLSVL.

This clone was seen once. The chain combines TRBV5-1 with TRBJ2-5; 11 bases are a match to TRBD2. Germline V CDR1 and CDR2: SGHRS, YFSETQ. Trimming cost V 1 base and J 5 bases; bases outside gene matches: 4. The CDR3 length is 15 residues. Here the CDR3 DNA reads TGCGCCAGCAGCTTGTCTAGCGGGGGGAGGGAGACCCAGTACTTC. Its protein product is CASSLSSGGRETQYF.

This chain links TRBV18 with TRBJ2-7; no reliable D call. V shed 0 bases and J shed 3 bases, with 6 bases lying between them. From germline, CDR1 is KGHSH and CDR2 LQKENI. The CDR3 loop spans 13 amino acids. This chain's CDR3 is CASSPPDNYEQYF. The CDR3 nucleotides read TGTGCCAGCTCACCACCCGACAACTACGAGCAGTACTTC.

V gene TRBV2 combines with J gene TRBJ1-4; 8 nucleotides align to TRBD1. CDR3 size: 13 residues. The ends lost 8 bases at V and 7 bases at J; junction bases unmatched: 6. CDR1 is SNHLY and CDR2 is FYNNEI in the germline V gene. In nucleotides, the CDR3 is TGTGCCAGCTGCTCGACAGGGGCTGAAAAACTGTTTTTT. It translates to CASCSTGAEKLFF.

This clone was picked up one time. This CDR3 is CASSLDPGADTQYF. CDR3 bases: TGTGCCAGCAGCTTGGACCCCGGGGCAGATACGCAGTATTTT. This sequence joins TRBV5-5 and TRBJ2-3, with a tentative D call TRBD2 (5 bases). The V end lost 0 bases, the J end lost 4 bases, and 9 bases lay between the germline ends. This CDR3 has 14 residues. Germline CDR1 and CDR2: SGHKS and YYEKEE (reference sequence). Full variable domain (remainder filled in from reference TRBV5-5 and TRBJ2-3): DAGVTQSPTHLIKTRGQQVTLRCSPISGHKSVSWYQQVLGQGPQFIFQYYEKEERGRGNFPDRFSARQFPNYSSELNVNALLLGDSALYLCASSLDPGADTQYFGPGTRLTVL.

This chain's CDR3 is CASSQPRDRDGYTF. The CDR3 region has the DNA TGCGCCAGCAGCCAACCCCGGGACAGAGATGGCTACACCTTC. This chain connects TRBV4-1 to TRBJ1-2, with 7 bases aligning to TRBD1. This CDR3 has 14 residues. Losses at the gene ends were 2 bases for V and 6 bases for J; bases not matched to a gene: 6. Germline V lookup: CDR1 MGHRA, CDR2 YSYEKL.

The chain uses TRBV5-1 and TRBJ1-2, with 8 bases fitting TRBD1. Germline loops: CDR1 SGHRS, CDR2 YFSETQ. The CDR3 totals 14 residues. The J segment lost 4 bases and the V segment lost 4 bases, leaving 6 bases of the junction unmatched. The CDR3 bases are TGCGCCAGCAGCGGTGGACAGGGCGCCTATGGCTACACCTTC. Protein: CASSGGQGAYGYTF.

This clone showed up just a few times. This chain uses TRBV2 with TRBJ1-2, with a possible D match to TRBD1 (6 bases). Between the trimmed V and J ends, which lost 8 bases and 2 bases, there was a span of 15 bases. Germline values: CDR1 SNHLY, CDR2 FYNNEI. The CDR3 consists of 14 residues. CDR3 bases: TGTGCCAGCCGAGAGGACAGCAGCAACTATGGCTACACCTTC. Amino acid sequence: CASREDSSNYGYTF.

This clone was detected only once. The V call is TRBV19, the J call TRBJ2-1; 8 positions agree with TRBD2. J was trimmed by 4 bases and V by 3 bases; bases with no gene match: 23. Per germline, CDR1 LNHDA and CDR2 SQIVND (reference sequence). CDR3 size: 21 residues. The DNA of the CDR3 is TGTGCCAGTAGTATGCGGGGGACTAGGCCAATTCCTACTGGCCCTTACAATGAGCAGTTCTTC. Translation: CASSMRGTRPIPTGPYNEQFF.

V gene TRBV10-3 combines with J gene TRBJ2-2, with D tentatively TRBD1 (6 bases). V was trimmed by 7 bases and J by 2 bases, leaving 11 bases between them. The CDR3 sequence is 14 residues long. The germline CDR1 and CDR2 sequences are ENHRY and SYGVKD. The CDR3 loop reads CAIIRQENTGELFF. The CDR3 DNA reads TGTGCCATCATAAGACAGGAAAACACCGGGGAGCTGTTTTTT.

V is TRBV6-1 and J is TRBJ1-4; the D gene is possibly TRBD1 (6 bases). CDR3 size: 15 residues. V was pared by 3 bases and J by 8 bases, with 16 bases between. Germline-derived CDR1 and CDR2 are MNHNS and SASEGT. The CDR3, as DNA: TGTGCCAGCAGTGAGACGACAGGTAGTATGGAAAAACTGTTTTTT. Translating gives CASSETTGSMEKLFF.

The chain is built from TRBV15 and TRBJ2-7, with D possibly TRBD2 on 5 matching bases. This CDR3 region has 12 residues. Trimming pared 3 bases from V and 4 bases from J, leaving 7 bases between. CDR1 is LNHNV and CDR2 is YYDKDF in the germline V gene (reference sequence). The CDR3 nucleotides read TGTGCCACCAGCAGGCCGGGATACGAGCAGTACTTC. This sequence encodes CATSRPGYEQYF.

CDR3: CAISESRNGGTQYF. CDR3 nucleotide sequence: TGTGCCATCAGTGAGTCGAGGAACGGCGGGACCCAGTACTTC. This chain joins TRBV10-3 and TRBJ2-5; D remains ambiguous. V was trimmed by 0 bases and J by 7 bases, leaving 12 bases between them. The CDR3 has 14 amino acids. Germline CDR1 is ENHRY and CDR2 is SYGVKD.